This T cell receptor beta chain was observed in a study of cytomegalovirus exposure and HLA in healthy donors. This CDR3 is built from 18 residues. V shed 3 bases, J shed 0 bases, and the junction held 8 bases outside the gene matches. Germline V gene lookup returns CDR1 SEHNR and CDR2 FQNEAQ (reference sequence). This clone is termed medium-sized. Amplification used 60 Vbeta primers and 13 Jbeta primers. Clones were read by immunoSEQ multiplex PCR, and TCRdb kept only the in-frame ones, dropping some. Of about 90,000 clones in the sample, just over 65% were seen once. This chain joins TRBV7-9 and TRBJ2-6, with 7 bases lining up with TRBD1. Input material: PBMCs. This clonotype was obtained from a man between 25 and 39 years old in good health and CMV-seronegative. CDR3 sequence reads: CASSFRDRDFSGANVLTF. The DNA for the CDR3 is TGTGCCAGCAGCTTTAGGGACAGAGATTTCTCTGGGGCCAACGTCCTGACTTTC.